This TCR beta chain appears in the sequencing data of a study of blood T cell repertoires in COVID-19. As for the study in general: Samples representing acute and convalescent COVID-19 were sourced from the United States, Italy and Spain.

Libraries were prepared by immunoSEQ multiplex PCR; TCRdb keeps only in-frame clonotypes and omits some of them. Altogether 150,000 or so clones are present, 74% being singletons, with the ten largest covering about 3%. From germline, CDR1 is LNHDA and CDR2 SQIVND (reference sequence). The junction had 7 bases not matched to a gene; V was cut back by 6 bases and J by 5 bases. This CDR3 is 14 amino acids long. The receptor's source is a woman over 75 with acute or convalescent COVID-19. The chain joins TRBV19 to TRBJ1-2; 9 nucleotides agree with TRBD1. The specimen was peripheral blood. The CDR3 sequence: CASRPAGTGYGYTF. The CDR3 coding sequence is TGTGCCAGTAGACCCGCCGGGACAGGGTATGGCTACACCTTC.